Listed below are T cell receptor beta chains from one sample, sequenced in a study of cytomegalovirus exposure and HLA in healthy donors. Profiling relied on immunoSEQ multiplex PCR, and the TCRdb table lists in-frame clones only, not all of them. The sample holds 150,000 to 200,000 clones; about 76% are singletons and the top ten take about 2.6%. Material: PBMCs. These TCRs come from a middle-aged woman in good health and CMV-seropositive. The CDR3 runs from the conserved cysteine through the conserved F or W. D genes are given only for firm matches. Rows may omit the clone size; those that give it use once, few, many or a size class.

cdr3_aa: CASSTSGGAQDTQYF
cdr3_nt: TGTGCCAGCAGCACAAGCGGGGGGGCACAAGATACGCAGTATTTT
v_call: TRBV5-4
clone_size: once
j_call: TRBJ2-3
d_call: TRBD2

cdr3_aa: CASPPTETNEKLFF
cdr3_nt: TGTGCCAGCCCACCGACAGAGACTAATGAAAAACTGTTTTTT
v_call: TRBV6-4
clone_size: NA
j_call: TRBJ1-4
d_call: NA

cdr3_aa: CASSSGQLSNQPQHF
cdr3_nt: TGTGCCAGCAGTTCGGGACAGCTCAGCAATCAGCCCCAGCATTTT
v_call: TRBV28
clone_size: once
j_call: TRBJ1-5
d_call: TRBD1

cdr3_aa: CASSLGTGALSYEQYF
cdr3_nt: TGTGCCAGTAGTCTCGGGACAGGGGCCCTCTCCTACGAGCAGTACTTC
v_call: TRBV19
clone_size: NA
j_call: TRBJ2-7
d_call: TRBD1

cdr3_aa: CASSERRERGETQYF
cdr3_nt: TGTGCCAGCAGTGAAAGGCGGGAGAGGGGAGAGACCCAGTACTTC
v_call: TRBV2
clone_size: NA
j_call: TRBJ2-5
d_call: TRBD2

cdr3_aa: CASSVGTGSVHEQYF
cdr3_nt: TGTGCCAGCAGCGTAGGGACTGGAAGCGTCCACGAGCAGTACTTC
v_call: TRBV9
clone_size: NA
j_call: TRBJ2-7
d_call: NA

cdr3_aa: CASSSRLAGEFQYF
cdr3_nt: TGTGCCAGCAGCTCAAGACTAGCGGGGGAGTTTCAGTACTTC
v_call: TRBV7-2
clone_size: NA
j_call: TRBJ2-4
d_call: TRBD2

cdr3_aa: CASSEGGTGAVQETQYF
cdr3_nt: TGTGCCAGCAGTGAAGGCGGGACAGGCGCTGTGCAAGAGACCCAGTACTTC
v_call: TRBV2
clone_size: NA
j_call: TRBJ2-5
d_call: TRBD1

cdr3_aa: CASSLRQSVTGELFF
cdr3_nt: TGTGCCAGCAGTCTAAGACAGAGCGTCACCGGGGAGCTGTTTTTT
v_call: TRBV6-5
clone_size: NA
j_call: TRBJ2-2
d_call: NA

cdr3_aa: CAWKRDREYEQYF
cdr3_nt: TGTGCCTGGAAGAGAGACAGGGAGTACGAGCAGTACTTC
v_call: TRBV30
clone_size: NA
j_call: TRBJ2-7
d_call: TRBD1

cdr3_aa: CASTSEGGREQYF
cdr3_nt: TGTGCCAGCACCTCAGAGGGAGGGCGTGAGCAGTACTTC
v_call: TRBV6-1
clone_size: NA
j_call: TRBJ2-7
d_call: TRBD2

cdr3_aa: CAWALGSSSYNEQFF
cdr3_nt: TGTGCCTGGGCCCTAGGAAGTAGCTCCTACAATGAGCAGTTCTTC
v_call: TRBV30
clone_size: NA
j_call: TRBJ2-1
d_call: NA

cdr3_aa: CSVLRLAGGNEQFF
cdr3_nt: TGCAGCGTTCTAAGACTAGCGGGGGGGAATGAGCAGTTCTTC
v_call: TRBV29-1
clone_size: NA
j_call: TRBJ2-1
d_call: TRBD2

cdr3_aa: CASSLEATQPGNTIYF
cdr3_nt: TGTGCCAGCAGCTTAGAGGCGACTCAACCTGGAAACACCATATATTTT
v_call: TRBV7-2
clone_size: NA
j_call: TRBJ1-3
d_call: NA

cdr3_aa: CASSPWDPAGGNTIYF
cdr3_nt: TGTGCCAGCTCACCATGGGACCCGGCGGGAGGAAACACCATATATTTT
v_call: TRBV18
clone_size: NA
j_call: TRBJ1-3
d_call: NA

cdr3_aa: CASSPPGTGELFF
cdr3_nt: TGTGCCAGCTCACCCCCGGGGACCGGGGAGCTGTTTTTT
v_call: TRBV18
clone_size: once
j_call: TRBJ2-2
d_call: NA

cdr3_aa: CASSSSYNYEQYF
cdr3_nt: TGTGCCAGCAGCTCCTCTTATAACTACGAGCAGTACTTC
v_call: TRBV5-4
clone_size: once
j_call: TRBJ2-7
d_call: NA

cdr3_aa: CASSPTGLRETQYF
cdr3_nt: TGTGCCAGCAGTCCAACAGGCCTCCGGGAGACCCAGTACTTC
v_call: TRBV28
clone_size: NA
j_call: TRBJ2-5
d_call: NA

cdr3_aa: CASSLGLPRAGNTIYF
cdr3_nt: TGCGCCAGCAGCTTAGGTCTCCCGCGGGCTGGAAACACCATATATTTT
v_call: TRBV5-1
clone_size: NA
j_call: TRBJ1-3
d_call: NA

cdr3_aa: CASSLRGIDTQYF
cdr3_nt: TGTGCCAGCAGCTTACGGGGGATAGATACGCAGTATTTT
v_call: TRBV7-9
clone_size: NA
j_call: TRBJ2-3
d_call: NA

cdr3_aa: CASSDGTAGNTIYF
cdr3_nt: TGCGCCAGCAGCGACGGGACAGCTGGAAACACCATATATTTT
v_call: TRBV5-1
clone_size: few
j_call: TRBJ1-3
d_call: TRBD1

cdr3_aa: CASSDEGQGVAPLHF
cdr3_nt: TGTGCCAGCAGTGACGAGGGACAGGGGGTTGCACCCCTCCACTTT
v_call: TRBV2
clone_size: NA
j_call: TRBJ1-6
d_call: TRBD1

cdr3_aa: CASRRAGVQETQYF
cdr3_nt: TGCGCCAGCAGGAGGGCAGGGGTACAGGAGACCCAGTACTTC
v_call: TRBV5-1
clone_size: once
j_call: TRBJ2-5
d_call: NA

cdr3_aa: CASSYRERDTEAFF
cdr3_nt: TGTGCCAGCAGTTACAGGGAGAGAGACACTGAAGCTTTCTTT
v_call: TRBV6-6
clone_size: few
j_call: TRBJ1-1
d_call: NA

cdr3_aa: CASSKDRGLETQYF
cdr3_nt: TGTGCCAGTAGTAAAGACAGGGGGCTGGAGACCCAGTACTTC
v_call: TRBV19
clone_size: NA
j_call: TRBJ2-5
d_call: TRBD1

cdr3_aa: CAISFTGINTEAFF
cdr3_nt: TGTGCCATCAGCTTTACAGGAATTAACACTGAAGCTTTCTTT
v_call: TRBV10-3
clone_size: NA
j_call: TRBJ1-1
d_call: NA

cdr3_aa: CASSLKHPQGTSGNTIYF
cdr3_nt: TGTGCCAGCAGTTTAAAGCACCCGCAGGGAACCTCTGGAAACACCATATATTTT
v_call: TRBV27
clone_size: NA
j_call: TRBJ1-3
d_call: NA

cdr3_aa: CASQTQGAHNTEAFF
cdr3_nt: TGTGCCAGCCAGACCCAGGGGGCGCATAACACTGAAGCTTTCTTT
v_call: TRBV7-9
clone_size: NA
j_call: TRBJ1-1
d_call: TRBD1

cdr3_aa: CASRDNQETQYF
cdr3_nt: TGTGCCAGCCGGGACAACCAAGAGACCCAGTACTTC
v_call: TRBV2
clone_size: few
j_call: TRBJ2-5
d_call: NA

cdr3_aa: CAWTLAGGGDTQYF
cdr3_nt: TGTGCCTGGACCCTAGCGGGAGGAGGAGATACGCAGTATTTT
v_call: TRBV30
clone_size: few
j_call: TRBJ2-3
d_call: TRBD2

cdr3_aa: CASSSPGADTQYF
cdr3_nt: TGCGCCAGCAGCAGCCCGGGAGCGGATACGCAGTATTTT
v_call: TRBV5-1
clone_size: once
j_call: TRBJ2-3
d_call: NA

cdr3_aa: CASSSGQGPPLHF
cdr3_nt: TGTGCCAGCAGCTCGGGACAGGGCCCACCCCTCCACTTT
v_call: TRBV7-2
clone_size: NA
j_call: TRBJ1-6
d_call: TRBD1

cdr3_aa: CAWRKVGRAHEQYF
cdr3_nt: TGTGCCTGGAGAAAAGTCGGGAGGGCTCACGAGCAGTACTTC
v_call: TRBV30
clone_size: few
j_call: TRBJ2-7
d_call: TRBD2

cdr3_aa: CASSSSGRLGTGELFF
cdr3_nt: TGTGCCAGCAGCAGCAGCGGGAGGCTGGGCACCGGGGAGCTGTTTTTT
v_call: TRBV4-2
clone_size: NA
j_call: TRBJ2-2
d_call: TRBD2

cdr3_aa: CASSPAGQGTTPLHF
cdr3_nt: TGTGCCAGCAGCCCAGCTGGACAGGGCACAACACCCCTCCACTTT
v_call: TRBV7-2
clone_size: NA
j_call: TRBJ1-6
d_call: TRBD1